Following are 15 T cell receptor beta chains from one sample sequenced in a study of breast tumors, draining lymph nodes, adjacent tissues. MiXCR was run by TCRdb on the multiplex PCR reads, yielding one entry per CDR3 protein. This sample has some 97,000 distinct CDR3 sequences; 21% occur once, and the top ten carry roughly 1.2%. Breast cancer patients provided tissue from their axillary draining lymph nodes. Sequencing used axillary lymph node tissue. These receptors all come from a female donor with breast cancer. Some clones in this sample may be carry-over from other donors' samples.

This sequence joins TRBV11-2 and TRBJ2-1, with 15 bases matching TRBD2. This CDR3 contains 17 residues. Germline V lookup: CDR1 SGHAT, CDR2 FQNNGV. V trimming: 5 bases; J trimming: 7 bases; junction bases outside the gene matches: 9. CDR3 residues: CASSPGLAGGPLNEQFF. The CDR3, as DNA: TGTGCCAGCAGCCCCGGACTAGCGGGGGGGCCTTTAAATGAGCAGTTCTTC.

At least ten counts were recorded for this clonotype. CDR3 sequence reads: CASSQPGQGPETQYF. The CDR3 DNA reads TGCGCCAGCAGCCAACCTGGACAGGGGCCAGAGACCCAGTACTTC. V usage is TRBV4-1 and J usage is TRBJ2-5, with 9 nucleotides matching TRBD1. Losses at the gene ends were 2 bases for V and 4 bases for J; bases not matched to a gene: 5. This CDR3 comprises 15 residues. CDR1 and CDR2 (germline): MGHRA, YSYEKL.

With respect to this clonotype: A much larger clone differs from this one at a single base, so this may be a read error. The conserved phenylalanine or tryptophan normally closing the CDR3 is absent here, so this likely arose from a read error. This chain joins TRBV19 and TRBJ2-7; D is uncertain. The length of the CDR3 is 17 residues. Trimming removed 7 bases from V and 2 bases from J, with 24 bases in between. Germline V gene data show CDR1 as LNHDA and CDR2 as SQIVND (reference sequence). CDR3: CASTAVFLREPTYEQYS. CDR3 nucleotides: TGTGCCAGTACCGCCGTCTTTTTACGCGAACCAACCTACGAGCAGTACTCC.

The sample holds one count of this clonotype. This chain connects TRBV9 to TRBJ2-5; unclear D gene. The CDR3 runs to 15 residues. V was shortened by 3 bases and J by 2 bases, with 14 bases between the two germline ends. Germline-derived CDR1 and CDR2 are SGDLS and YYNGEE. The CDR3 sequence is CASSASVGYQETQYF. The DNA for the CDR3 is TGTGCCAGCAGCGCGAGCGTCGGCTATCAAGAGACCCAGTACTTC. The full variable domain, completed using reference TRBV9 and TRBJ2-5, is DSGVTQTPKHLITATGQRVTLRCSPRSGDLSVYWYQQSLDQGLQFLIQYYNGEERAKGNILERFSAQQFPDLHSELNLSSLELGDSALYFCASSASVGYQETQYFGPGTRLLVL.

This clonotype was seen at least ten times. The V and J genes are TRBV6-4 and TRBJ2-5, with 13 bases matching TRBD2. This CDR3 is built from 18 residues. V lost 7 bases and J lost 2; bases outside the gene matches: 13. Germline loops: CDR1 MRHNA, CDR2 SNTAGT. The CDR3 spells CASNRLAGGSTPQETQYF. The CDR3, as DNA: TGTGCCAGCAACCGACTAGCGGGGGGCTCCACCCCTCAAGAGACCCAGTACTTC.

In this sample, this clonotype turned up many times. The rearrangement joins TRBV6-1 to TRBJ2-5; 13 nucleotides align to TRBD2. After removal of 6 bases from V and 2 bases from J, the junction contained 3 bases not matched to a gene. The CDR3 has 15 amino acids. Germline V CDR1 and CDR2: MNHNS, SASEGT. The CDR3 coding sequence is TGTGCCAGCAGACTAGCGGGGGGGTCTCAAGAGACCCAGTACTTC. It translates to CASRLAGGSQETQYF.

This clonotype has a count of ten or more. CDR3: CASRYGPPGYTF. Here the CDR3 DNA reads TGTGCCAGCAGGTACGGTCCACCCGGCTACACCTTC. This rearrangement joins TRBV7-2 to TRBJ1-2; D not resolved. The CDR3 extends over 12 amino acids. V gave up 6 bases and J gave up 8 bases, with 13 bases separating them. The germline V gene has CDR1 SGHTA and CDR2 FQGNSA.

The rearrangement links TRBV5-6 to TRBJ1-3, with D unclear. The length of the CDR3 is 17 residues. Trimming took 4 bases from V and 5 from J, leaving 22 bases between them. Looked up from germline, CDR1 is SGHDT and CDR2 is YYEEEE. The CDR3 nucleotides read TGTGCCAGCAGCCCCAGCGGGAAGGCGGAAGTGAGAAACACCATATATTTT. Its protein is CASSPSGKAEVRNTIYF.

In this sample, this clonotype turned up many times. V gene TRBV5-5 combines with J gene TRBJ2-1, with 12 bases fitting TRBD2. Looked up from germline, CDR1 is SGHKS and CDR2 is YYEKEE (reference sequence). The CDR3 is made up of 18 amino acids. Trimming removed 3 bases from V and 3 bases from J; junction bases left unmatched: 10. The CDR3 spells CASSSHRLAGDLYNEQFF. In DNA form, the CDR3 reads TGTGCCAGCAGCTCCCATAGACTAGCGGGAGACCTCTACAATGAGCAGTTCTTC.

This clonotype has a count of ten or more. The chain combines TRBV6-4 with TRBJ2-1, with 9 bases identical to TRBD2. Germline values: CDR1 MRHNA, CDR2 SNTAGT. J gave up 6 bases and V 0 bases, and 3 bases lay outside the gene matches. This CDR3 has 15 residues. As DNA, the CDR3 is TGTGCCAGCAGTGACTCAGGCGGGGGGGCCAATGAGCAGTTCTTC. Its translation is CASSDSGGGANEQFF.

With respect to this clonotype: Possible read error: a much larger clone is one base away. CDR3 sequence: CASSVDPRRGRTDTQYF. The DNA of the CDR3 is TGTGCCAGCAGCGTGGATCCTCGGCGGGGTCGCACAGATACGCAGTATTTT. The chain couples TRBV9 to TRBJ2-3; the D gene is possibly TRBD2 (6 bases). The germline CDR1 and CDR2 sequences are SGDLS and YYNGEE. The CDR3 totals 17 residues. The V end lost 2 bases, the J end lost 1 base, and 17 bases lay between the germline ends.

As to this clonotype: A clone one base away is much larger, so this may be a read error. The chain carries TRBV20-1 and TRBJ2-1, with TRBD1 matching over 10 bases. The CDR3 length is 13 residues. CDR1 and CDR2 (germline): DFQATT, SNEGSKA (reference sequence). CDR3 DNA: TGCAGTGCTGACCGGGACAGGGGCGCTGAGCAGCTCTTC. This translates into CSADRDRGAEQLF.

The table lists this clonotype with many counts. The V call is TRBV6-4, the J call TRBJ2-5; D unresolved. CDR1 is MRHNA, CDR2 SNTAGT, per germline. Between the trimmed V and J ends, which lost 7 bases and 8 bases, there was a span of 26 bases. The CDR3 runs 16 residues. The CDR3 protein is CASNVIGGPKSATQYF. The CDR3 region has the DNA TGTGCCAGCAACGTGATCGGTGGACCTAAGTCTGCCACCCAGTACTTC.

The table lists this clonotype with many counts. This chain links TRBV2 with TRBJ1-5; no reliable D call. CDR3 length: 13 residues. Germline values: CDR1 SNHLY, CDR2 FYNNEI. Deletions cut 4 bases from V and 7 bases from J, with 11 bases between. The CDR3 DNA reads TGTGCCAGCAGTGGCGGCAACGTCCAGCCCCAGCATTTT. Its translation is CASSGGNVQPQHF.

There are many counts of this clonotype. The chain carries TRBV7-2 and TRBJ2-1; D is tentatively TRBD1 or TRBD2 (5 bases each). Trimming took off 1 base at V and 5 bases at J, with 15 bases between the two ends. Germline lookup yields CDR1 SGHTA and CDR2 FQGNSA. The CDR3 contains 16 residues. The CDR3 coding sequence is TGTGCCAGCAGCTTAGAGGCTGGGGGAAAGAACAATGAGCAGTTCTTC. Amino acid sequence: CASSLEAGGKNNEQFF.